One sample yielded the 14 T cell receptor beta chains listed below, sequenced in a study of blood T cell repertoires in COVID-19 (dated by TCRdb to the early 2020s). The library was prepared using the immunoSEQ multiplex PCR assay. Here the immuneACCESS table is served through TCRdb, limited to in-frame sequences with V and J called. Missing clones are a known gap in these copies; in checked studies unresolved V genes cover under half, and the rest lacks a known reason. This sample has 200,000 to 250,000 clones in its table, and 70% to 90% of those were observed once. The ten largest make up around 9% of the sample. What was sequenced was PBMCs or T cells enriched from blood (not recorded which). The receptor source for this set is a man aged 40-50 years who had recovered from COVID-19.

This sequence joins TRBV30 and TRBJ1-6, with TRBD1 identical over 9 bases. The CDR3 sequence is 14 residues long. Germline loops: CDR1 GTSNPN, CDR2 SVGIG (reference sequence). Trimming at V came to 5 bases and at J to 5 bases, leaving 4 bases not matched to a gene. The DNA for the CDR3 is TGTGCCTGGGGGACAGGGACAGATAATTCACCCCTCCACTTT. Protein product: CAWGTGTDNSPLHF.

The gene calls are TRBV5-6 and TRBJ2-1, with a possible D match to TRBD1 (6 bases). In germline, CDR1 is SGHDT, CDR2 YYEEEE. V lost 5 bases, J lost 10 bases, and 13 bases lay in between. The CDR3 consists of 12 residues. CDR3 sequence: CASSSQGLEQFF. DNA for the CDR3: TGTGCCAGCAGTTCACAGGGCCTAGAGCAGTTCTTC.

This clone has more than one count but fewer than ten. This rearrangement joins TRBV7-9 to TRBJ1-2; D not certain. Trimming took off 5 bases at V and 4 bases at J, with 17 bases between the two ends. The CDR3 spans 15 residues. Germline V gene data show CDR1 as SEHNR and CDR2 as FQNEAQ (reference sequence). The CDR3 nucleotides are TGTGCCAGCAGCCCCGCGGATAAAGCCGGCTATGGCTACACCTTC. Protein product: CASSPADKAGYGYTF.

The chain carries TRBV5-5 and TRBJ1-1; D is possibly TRBD1 (5 bases). The length of the CDR3 is 14 residues. Per the germline V gene, CDR1 is SGHKS and CDR2 is YYEKEE (reference sequence). The V end was cut by 0 bases, the J end by 1 base, with 7 bases between. For the CDR3, the DNA is TGTGCCAGCAGCTTGGGGACATCGAACACTGAAGCTTTCTTT. The encoded protein is CASSLGTSNTEAFF.

The CDR3 is CASSQRTGPPVGEQYF. CDR3 nucleotides: TGTGCCAGCAGCCAACGGACAGGGCCACCAGTGGGCGAGCAGTACTTC. The chain recombines TRBV4-2 with TRBJ2-7; 8 positions match TRBD1. There are 16 residues in the CDR3. The V and J ends lost 2 bases and 6 bases, in that order; junction bases with no gene match: 12. Germline CDR1 reads LGHNA; CDR2 reads YNFKEQ.

There are a few counts of this clone. The chain links TRBV19 to TRBJ2-1; TRBD2 aligns across 9 bases. This CDR3 is 14 amino acids long. Per germline, CDR1 LNHDA and CDR2 SQIVND (reference sequence). V shed 4 bases and J 9 bases; nucleotides not matched to a gene: 7. This CDR3 reads CASSTAGGLREQFF. The DNA for the CDR3 is TGTGCCAGTAGTACGGCGGGGGGGCTCCGTGAGCAGTTCTTC.

This clone was recorded a few times. The rearrangement links TRBV19 to TRBJ2-3, with 7 bases aligning to TRBD2. The CDR3 runs 14 residues. Germline CDR1 LNHDA, CDR2 SQIVND (reference sequence). V gave up 5 bases and J gave up 0 bases; unmatched junction bases: 2. The CDR3 coding sequence is TGTGCCAGTAGTTCGGGACTAAGCACAGATACGCAGTATTTT. Its protein product is CASSSGLSTDTQYF.

The chain employs TRBV6-1 and TRBJ1-2; D gene uncertain. Trimming pared 2 bases from V and 5 bases from J, leaving 15 bases between. This CDR3 has 15 amino acids. The germline gives CDR1 MNHNS, CDR2 SASEGT. CDR3 region: CASSETVYSAYGYTF. CDR3 nucleotide sequence: TGTGCCAGCAGTGAAACCGTTTACAGTGCGTATGGCTACACCTTC.

The V call is TRBV5-1, the J call TRBJ2-1; D is ambiguous. Trimming left V 0 bases short and J 4 bases short, with 11 bases between. The CDR3 has 15 amino acids. CDR1 and CDR2 from the germline V gene are SGHRS and YFSETQ. This CDR3 is CASSLGRLGYNEQFF. The CDR3 DNA sequence: TGCGCCAGCAGCTTGGGTCGTCTAGGTTACAATGAGCAGTTCTTC.

This clone appeared once. The CDR3 DNA reads as TGTGCCAGCAGTGAAGCCCAACTGAGCTCTGGAAACACCATATATTTT. This translates into CASSEAQLSSGNTIYF. The rearrangement links TRBV2 to TRBJ1-3; D remains ambiguous. This CDR3 comprises 16 residues. The V end was cut by 0 bases, the J end by 0 bases, with 9 bases between. From germline, CDR1 is SNHLY and CDR2 FYNNEI. Variable domain in full (rest from reference TRBV2 and TRBJ1-3): EPEVTQTPSHQVTQMGQEVILRCVPISNHLYFYWYRQILGQKVEFLVSFYNNEISEKSEIFDDQFSVERPDGSNFTLKIRSTKLEDSAMYFCASSEAQLSSGNTIYFGEGSWLTVV.

The chain recombines TRBV27 with TRBJ1-6, with a weak D call TRBD1 (6 bases). Trimming stripped 3 bases from V and 10 bases from J, with 10 bases between. The germline gives CDR1 MNHEY, CDR2 SMNVEV (reference sequence). The CDR3 sequence is 13 residues long. The CDR3 bases are TGTGCCAGCAGTTTGGCAGGGGACTCACCCCTCCACTTT. Protein sequence: CASSLAGDSPLHF.

The chain uses TRBV10-3 and TRBJ1-1; no reliable D call. In germline, CDR1 is ENHRY, CDR2 SYGVKD. The CDR3 has 13 residues. V dropped 6 bases and J dropped 3 bases, with 11 bases sitting between them. The CDR3 DNA sequence: TGTGCCATCAGCCAGAGGGAGGACACTGAAGCTTTCTTT. Protein sequence: CAISQREDTEAFF.

This clone was recorded at least ten times. The chain carries TRBV12-5 and TRBJ1-5; D uncertain. The CDR3 totals 12 residues. Germline CDR1 and CDR2: LGHNT and FRNRAP. Trimming stripped 8 bases from V and 0 bases from J, with 5 bases between. CDR3 amino acids: CASQNSNQPQHF. The CDR3 nucleotides read TGTGCTAGTCAGAATAGCAATCAGCCCCAGCATTTT.

This rearrangement joins TRBV7-9 to TRBJ1-6; D unresolved. Trimming pared 2 bases from V and 5 bases from J, leaving 4 bases between. There are 13 residues in the CDR3. The germline V gene has CDR1 SEHNR and CDR2 FQNEAQ (reference sequence). The DNA for the CDR3 is TGTGCCAGCAGCTTATCCGATAATTCACCCCTCCACTTT. It specifies CASSLSDNSPLHF.